A selection of T cell receptor beta chains follows, all from one sample in a study of T cell responses to AZD1222 COVID-19 vaccine. Assay: immunoSEQ multiplex PCR; the TCRdb copy retains only in-frame clones and omits some. The sample has about 140,000 clones, just over 85% seen once. Material: peripheral blood, obtained on day 0 of AZD1222 vaccination. The source is an adult in good health. Both conserved end residues are part of each CDR3. A D gene is named only where the DNA matches it firmly. Clone size is stated in some rows and not others, as once, few, many or a class when expanded.

j_gene: TRBJ2-7; d_gene: -; v_gene: TRBV30; abundance: -; CDR3aa: CACSRTRTTYEQYF; CDR3nt: TGTGCCTGTTCGCGGACCCGAACAACCTACGAGCAGTACTTC
j_gene: TRBJ1-3; d_gene: -; v_gene: TRBV7-2; abundance: -; CDR3aa: CASSIASGNTIYF; CDR3nt: TGTGCCAGCAGCATAGCATCTGGAAACACCATATATTTT
j_gene: TRBJ2-1; d_gene: TRBD2; v_gene: TRBV28; abundance: -; CDR3aa: CASSLPYHGGFYNEQFF; CDR3nt: TGTGCCAGCAGTTTACCCTATCACGGGGGGTTCTACAATGAGCAGTTCTTC
j_gene: TRBJ2-7; d_gene: -; v_gene: TRBV5-4; abundance: -; CDR3aa: CASSQIIQQQGYEQYF; CDR3nt: TGTGCCAGCAGCCAAATTATACAACAACAGGGATACGAGCAGTACTTC
j_gene: TRBJ1-5; d_gene: -; v_gene: TRBV2; abundance: -; CDR3aa: CASTTIQDQPQHF; CDR3nt: TGTGCCAGCACCACTATACAGGATCAGCCCCAGCATTTT
j_gene: TRBJ1-1; d_gene: -; v_gene: TRBV11-1; abundance: -; CDR3aa: CASSLDVTSEAFF; CDR3nt: TGTGCCAGCAGCTTAGATGTGACAAGTGAAGCTTTCTTT
j_gene: TRBJ2-3; d_gene: -; v_gene: TRBV9; abundance: few; CDR3aa: CASSPQAGAATDTQYF; CDR3nt: TGTGCCAGCAGCCCTCAGGCGGGGGCAGCCACAGATACGCAGTATTTT
j_gene: TRBJ2-1; d_gene: TRBD2; v_gene: TRBV10-3; abundance: once; CDR3aa: CAISGTSGYNEQFF; CDR3nt: TGTGCCATCAGTGGGACTAGCGGATACAATGAGCAGTTCTTC
j_gene: TRBJ1-6; d_gene: -; v_gene: TRBV28; abundance: -; CDR3aa: CASSLDPSGVNSPLHF; CDR3nt: TGTGCCAGCAGTTTGGATCCGAGTGGGGTAAATTCACCCCTCCACTTT
j_gene: TRBJ1-1; d_gene: -; v_gene: TRBV18; abundance: -; CDR3aa: CASSPLKSMTANTEAFF; CDR3nt: TGTGCCAGCTCACCCCTAAAATCGATGACAGCGAACACTGAAGCTTTCTTT
j_gene: TRBJ2-1; d_gene: -; v_gene: TRBV19; abundance: -; CDR3aa: CASSMAPLQGRDNEQFF; CDR3nt: TGTGCCAGTAGTATGGCCCCCCTACAAGGACGGGACAATGAGCAGTTCTTC
j_gene: TRBJ2-1; d_gene: TRBD2; v_gene: TRBV4-3; abundance: -; CDR3aa: CASSQEDAGRVRFF; CDR3nt: TGCGCCAGCAGCCAAGAGGACGCCGGGAGGGTCCGGTTCTTC
j_gene: TRBJ1-1; d_gene: -; v_gene: TRBV9; abundance: -; CDR3aa: CASSVAHGREGDTEAFF; CDR3nt: TGTGCCAGCAGCGTAGCGCATGGTAGGGAGGGGGACACTGAAGCTTTCTTT
j_gene: TRBJ2-3; d_gene: TRBD2; v_gene: TRBV5-1; abundance: few; CDR3aa: CASSPRTSGSTDTQYF; CDR3nt: TGCGCCAGCAGCCCCAGGACTAGCGGGAGCACAGATACGCAGTATTTT
j_gene: TRBJ1-2; d_gene: -; v_gene: TRBV27; abundance: -; CDR3aa: CASSKIGLGYTF; CDR3nt: TGTGCCAGCAGCAAGATAGGTCTTGGCTACACCTTC
j_gene: TRBJ1-4; d_gene: -; v_gene: TRBV9; abundance: -; CDR3aa: CASSVGSGEKLFF; CDR3nt: TGTGCCAGCAGCGTAGGCAGTGGGGAAAAACTGTTTTTT
j_gene: TRBJ2-2; d_gene: -; v_gene: TRBV30; abundance: few; CDR3aa: CAWSGQPITGELFF; CDR3nt: TGTGCCTGGAGTGGACAGCCGATTACCGGGGAGCTGTTTTTT
j_gene: TRBJ2-1; d_gene: TRBD2; v_gene: TRBV6-2/TRBV6-3; abundance: -; CDR3aa: CASSYLGLLDYNEQFF; CDR3nt: TGTGCCAGCAGTTACCTGGGACTACTAGACTACAATGAGCAGTTCTTC
j_gene: TRBJ2-1; d_gene: -; v_gene: TRBV12-5; abundance: -; CDR3aa: CASKADYNEQFF; CDR3nt: TGTGCTAGTAAAGCGGATTACAATGAGCAGTTCTTC
j_gene: TRBJ2-7; d_gene: -; v_gene: TRBV4-2; abundance: -; CDR3aa: CASSQDPIGVPYEQYF; CDR3nt: TGTGCCAGCAGCCAAGATCCGATCGGCGTTCCCTACGAGCAGTACTTC
j_gene: TRBJ2-1; d_gene: -; v_gene: TRBV4-3; abundance: -; CDR3aa: CASSPWTGRNEQFF; CDR3nt: TGCGCCAGCAGCCCGTGGACCGGTCGGAATGAGCAGTTCTTC
j_gene: TRBJ2-3; d_gene: -; v_gene: TRBV2; abundance: once; CDR3aa: CASSGLAGPSTDTQYF; CDR3nt: TGTGCCAGCAGTGGACTCGCGGGGCCTAGCACAGATACGCAGTATTTT
j_gene: TRBJ2-5; d_gene: TRBD2; v_gene: TRBV7-2; abundance: -; CDR3aa: CASSSGLAGAETQYF; CDR3nt: TGTGCCAGCAGCTCGGGACTAGCGGGAGCAGAGACCCAGTACTTC
j_gene: TRBJ2-7; d_gene: -; v_gene: TRBV27; abundance: -; CDR3aa: CASSPSLGETSEQYF; CDR3nt: TGTGCCAGCAGTCCCTCCTTAGGAGAAACTAGCGAGCAGTACTTC
j_gene: TRBJ2-7; d_gene: TRBD1; v_gene: TRBV7-9; abundance: once; CDR3aa: CASSLLLGQGVYEQYF; CDR3nt: TGTGCCAGCAGCTTACTCCTGGGGCAGGGGGTTTACGAGCAGTACTTC
j_gene: TRBJ1-2; d_gene: -; v_gene: TRBV4-1; abundance: -; CDR3aa: CASSQERGFRSVGYTF; CDR3nt: TGCGCCAGCAGCCAAGAACGAGGGTTTCGATCTGTGGGCTACACCTTC
j_gene: TRBJ2-7; d_gene: -; v_gene: TRBV12-3/TRBV12-4; abundance: -; CDR3aa: CATGETEAYEQYF; CDR3nt: TGTGCCACCGGGGAAACAGAAGCCTACGAGCAGTACTTC
j_gene: TRBJ2-7; d_gene: TRBD2; v_gene: TRBV6-2/TRBV6-3; abundance: -; CDR3aa: CASSSRTSGYEQYF; CDR3nt: TGTGCCAGCAGTTCGAGGACTAGCGGTTACGAGCAGTACTTC
j_gene: TRBJ2-3; d_gene: TRBD2; v_gene: TRBV10-3; abundance: -; CDR3aa: CAISERGRATVDTQYF; CDR3nt: TGTGCCATCAGTGAGCGCGGGAGGGCCACTGTAGATACGCAGTATTTT
j_gene: TRBJ1-2; d_gene: -; v_gene: TRBV6-5; abundance: -; CDR3aa: CASSYSTPGYGYTF; CDR3nt: TGTGCCAGCAGTTACTCCACCCCGGGCTATGGCTACACCTTC
j_gene: TRBJ2-3; d_gene: TRBD2; v_gene: TRBV12-3/TRBV12-4; abundance: -; CDR3aa: CASSLGGSGTQYF; CDR3nt: TGTGCCAGCAGTTTGGGCGGGAGTGGTACGCAGTATTTT
j_gene: TRBJ1-2; d_gene: -; v_gene: TRBV7-9; abundance: -; CDR3aa: CASSTPGQGGYTF; CDR3nt: TGTGCCAGCAGCACTCCAGGGCAAGGTGGCTACACCTTC
j_gene: TRBJ2-3; d_gene: TRBD1; v_gene: TRBV15; abundance: -; CDR3aa: CATNTGQDTDTQYF; CDR3nt: TGTGCCACCAACACGGGACAGGACACAGATACGCAGTATTTT
j_gene: TRBJ1-2; d_gene: -; v_gene: TRBV21-1; abundance: -; CDR3aa: CASSKERSYGYTF; CDR3nt: TGTGCCAGCAGCAAAGAAAGGTCCTATGGCTACACCTTC
j_gene: TRBJ1-5; d_gene: TRBD1; v_gene: TRBV2; abundance: -; CDR3aa: CASSPFGQGFYSNQPQHF; CDR3nt: TGTGCCAGCAGTCCGTTCGGACAGGGGTTCTATAGCAATCAGCCCCAGCATTTT
j_gene: TRBJ1-1; d_gene: -; v_gene: TRBV7-3; abundance: -; CDR3aa: CASSFNQYTEAFF; CDR3nt: TGTGCCAGCAGCTTCAACCAGTACACTGAAGCTTTCTTT
j_gene: TRBJ1-2; d_gene: -; v_gene: TRBV28; abundance: once; CDR3aa: CASSYREYGGYTF; CDR3nt: TGTGCCAGCAGTTACAGGGAGTACGGTGGCTACACCTTC
j_gene: TRBJ1-2; d_gene: -; v_gene: TRBV19; abundance: -; CDR3aa: CASSPRMNTNYGYTF; CDR3nt: TGTGCCAGTAGTCCCCGGATGAACACAAACTATGGCTACACCTTC
j_gene: TRBJ1-1; d_gene: -; v_gene: TRBV12-3/TRBV12-4; abundance: -; CDR3aa: CASSNYEAFF; CDR3nt: TGTGCCAGCAGTAACTATGAAGCTTTCTTT
j_gene: TRBJ2-5; d_gene: TRBD2; v_gene: TRBV30; abundance: -; CDR3aa: CAWSVKIGLAGVGTQYF; CDR3nt: TGTGCCTGGAGTGTAAAGATCGGACTAGCGGGAGTGGGGACCCAGTACTTC
j_gene: TRBJ2-7; d_gene: TRBD2; v_gene: TRBV6-2/TRBV6-3; abundance: -; CDR3aa: CASSPNSGSSHEQYF; CDR3nt: TGTGCCAGCAGTCCCAATAGCGGGAGTAGTCACGAGCAGTACTTC
j_gene: TRBJ2-5; d_gene: -; v_gene: TRBV29-1; abundance: few; CDR3aa: CSVEDQGTQYF; CDR3nt: TGCAGCGTTGAAGATCAGGGAACCCAGTACTTC
j_gene: TRBJ1-2; d_gene: -; v_gene: TRBV18; abundance: -; CDR3aa: CASSPLEPGGYGYTF; CDR3nt: TGTGCCAGCTCACCACTCGAACCGGGCGGCTATGGCTACACCTTC
j_gene: TRBJ2-1; d_gene: -; v_gene: TRBV6-5; abundance: -; CDR3aa: CASSYNPGARNEQFF; CDR3nt: TGTGCCAGCAGTTACAATCCGGGAGCTCGGAATGAGCAGTTCTTC
j_gene: TRBJ2-7; d_gene: TRBD2; v_gene: TRBV6-5; abundance: -; CDR3aa: CASSQGLVREQYF; CDR3nt: TGTGCCAGCAGCCAGGGACTAGTGCGCGAGCAGTACTTC
j_gene: TRBJ1-4; d_gene: -; v_gene: TRBV7-9; abundance: -; CDR3aa: CASSFSRTEGEKLFF; CDR3nt: TGTGCCAGCAGCTTTTCCCGGACAGAAGGTGAAAAACTGTTTTTT
j_gene: TRBJ1-6; d_gene: -; v_gene: TRBV20-1; abundance: -; CDR3aa: CSASSTRGDNSPLHF; CDR3nt: TGCAGTGCTAGTAGCACGAGAGGAGATAATTCACCCCTCCACTTT
j_gene: TRBJ1-3; d_gene: TRBD1; v_gene: TRBV7-2; abundance: -; CDR3aa: CASSRTEGTGGGNTIYF; CDR3nt: TGTGCCAGCAGCCGCACCGAGGGAACAGGGGGCGGAAACACCATATATTTT
j_gene: TRBJ2-1; d_gene: -; v_gene: TRBV5-1; abundance: -; CDR3aa: CASSLSNEQFF; CDR3nt: TGCGCCAGCAGCTTGTCGAATGAGCAGTTCTTC
j_gene: TRBJ1-5; d_gene: TRBD1; v_gene: TRBV19; abundance: once; CDR3aa: CASSSTGTGRTQPQHF; CDR3nt: TGTGCCAGTAGTAGCACCGGGACAGGGAGAACTCAGCCCCAGCATTTT
j_gene: TRBJ1-1; d_gene: TRBD1; v_gene: TRBV6-4; abundance: -; CDR3aa: CASSDSATGMNTEAFF; CDR3nt: TGTGCCAGCAGTGACTCGGCGACAGGGATGAACACTGAAGCTTTCTTT
j_gene: TRBJ1-4; d_gene: -; v_gene: TRBV5-5; abundance: -; CDR3aa: CASSLGVGEKLFF; CDR3nt: TGTGCCAGCAGCCTGGGGGTAGGGGAAAAACTGTTTTTT
j_gene: TRBJ1-1; d_gene: -; v_gene: TRBV4-1; abundance: -; CDR3aa: CASSRVQNTEAFF; CDR3nt: TGCGCCAGCAGCCGAGTACAGAACACTGAAGCTTTCTTT
j_gene: TRBJ2-7; d_gene: -; v_gene: TRBV27; abundance: -; CDR3aa: CASSLGGGYEQYF; CDR3nt: TGTGCCAGCAGCCTGGGTGGTGGGTACGAGCAGTACTTC
j_gene: TRBJ1-5; d_gene: -; v_gene: TRBV6-2/TRBV6-3; abundance: once; CDR3aa: CASSVGQPQHF; CDR3nt: TGTGCCAGCAGCGTGGGTCAGCCCCAGCATTTT
j_gene: TRBJ2-7; d_gene: TRBD2; v_gene: TRBV7-8; abundance: -; CDR3aa: CASSSGGEAGTRIYEQYF; CDR3nt: TGTGCCAGCAGCTCCGGGGGGGAAGCCGGGACTAGGATCTACGAGCAGTACTTC
j_gene: TRBJ2-3; d_gene: TRBD2; v_gene: TRBV14; abundance: -; CDR3aa: CASRHTGLAGDVADTQYF; CDR3nt: TGTGCCAGCAGACACACGGGACTAGCGGGAGATGTGGCAGATACGCAGTATTTT
j_gene: TRBJ1-1; d_gene: -; v_gene: TRBV24-1; abundance: once; CDR3aa: CATSDSRAKNTEAFF; CDR3nt: TGTGCCACCAGTGATTCCAGGGCCAAGAACACTGAAGCTTTCTTT
j_gene: TRBJ2-7; d_gene: TRBD2; v_gene: TRBV6-2/TRBV6-3; abundance: few; CDR3aa: CASSYSRLAGRYEQYF; CDR3nt: TGTGCCAGCAGTTACTCCCGACTAGCGGGGAGATACGAGCAGTACTTC
j_gene: TRBJ2-3; d_gene: TRBD2; v_gene: TRBV20-1; abundance: -; CDR3aa: CSASQLAGTDTQYF; CDR3nt: TGCAGTGCTAGTCAGCTAGCGGGCACAGATACGCAGTATTTT